This TCR beta chain appears in the sequencing data of a study of T cells in Graves' hyperthyroidism and ophthalmopathy. Germline values: CDR1 MNHEY, CDR2 SVGEGT. With V trimmed by 2 bases and J by 1 base, 6 bases remained unmatched. This CDR3 spans 16 amino acids. This clonotype was counted ten times or more. RNA transcripts provided the source from which TCR beta CDR3 regions were amplified. A first-round RT-PCR of the TCR CDR3 used the HTBI primer set. TCRdb reanalysed the multiplex PCR reads using MiXCR and keeps one entry per CDR3 protein. This sample has nearly 250,000 distinct CDR3 sequences, with about 17% found just once.

This receptor was identified in a young woman with Graves' ophthalmopathy. The rearrangement uses TRBV6-2 or TRBV6-3 and TRBJ2-3; 7 bases align to TRBD2. Material: blood. In DNA form, the CDR3 reads TGTGCCAGCAGTTACCTGGCTAGCGGACGCACAGATACGCAGTATTTT. Protein sequence: CASSYLASGRTDTQYF.